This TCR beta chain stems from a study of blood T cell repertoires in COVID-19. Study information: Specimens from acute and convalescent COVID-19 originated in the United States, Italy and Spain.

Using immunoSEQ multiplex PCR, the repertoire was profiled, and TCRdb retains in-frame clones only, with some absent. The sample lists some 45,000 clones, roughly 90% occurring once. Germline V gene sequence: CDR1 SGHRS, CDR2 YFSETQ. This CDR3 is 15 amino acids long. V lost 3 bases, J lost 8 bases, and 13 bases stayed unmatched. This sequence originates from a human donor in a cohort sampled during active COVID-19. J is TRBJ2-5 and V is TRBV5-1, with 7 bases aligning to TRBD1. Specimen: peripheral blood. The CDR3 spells CASSSTGTELNTQYF. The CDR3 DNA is TGCGCCAGCAGCTCAACCGGGACAGAGCTAAATACCCAGTACTTC.